Listed below are T cell receptor beta chains from one sample, sequenced in a study of blood T cells in healthy people across ages. MiXCR was run by TCRdb on the 5' RACE reads, yielding one entry per CDR3 protein. The sample yields about 580,000 distinct CDR3 sequences, under 55% seen once. What was sequenced was blood. All receptors come from a man of 80 years or more in good health. CDR3s leave out the opening cysteine and the closing phenylalanine or tryptophan. The order of the fields is V gene, J gene, clone size, CDR3 protein. Not every row has a clone size; where given, it reads once, few, many or a size class.

TRBV5-6	TRBJ2-5	few	ASSLAGFETQY
TRBV7-2	TRBJ2-7	-	ASSQVGGLPYEQY
TRBV6-5	TRBJ1-1	-	ASSTQTGEATEAF
TRBV20-1	TRBJ2-1	-	SARLAGRNEQF
TRBV7-2	TRBJ2-5	-	ASSLVGLETQY
TRBV10-3	TRBJ1-2	-	AISWTDANYGYT
TRBV6-1	TRBJ2-7	-	ASSDYSGSMKQY
TRBV21-1	TRBJ2-7	-	ASNSSATQPYEQY
TRBV7-2	TRBJ2-7	few	ASSLAISSSYEQY
TRBV7-2	TRBJ2-1	-	ASSLVTHEQF
TRBV29-1	TRBJ1-1	-	SVHRGGGMNTEAF
TRBV12-3/TRBV12-4	TRBJ2-7	few	ASSLSRQAYYEQY
TRBV6-2/TRBV6-3	TRBJ2-7	-	ATNRGSYEQY
TRBV7-2	TRBJ2-1	few	ASSLEAISHRSQF
TRBV7-2	TRBJ2-3	few	ASSPFSGGAADTQY
TRBV6-5	TRBJ2-2	many	ASSYFSGELF
TRBV28	TRBJ2-5	-	ASSPWSTRPEYQETQY
TRBV3-1	TRBJ1-2	few	ASSQDPGQGGLYGYT
TRBV7-6	TRBJ1-4	-	ASSLRTSNEKLF
TRBV5-1	TRBJ2-1	-	ASSFQASNERF
TRBV20-1	TRBJ2-1	few	SARWGQLSSYNEQF
TRBV28	TRBJ2-5	-	ASSPVLTREQY
TRBV4-1	TRBJ1-2	few	ASSQDRRAYDGYT
TRBV27	TRBJ2-4	-	ASPLEY